The 30 T cell receptor beta chains below were found in one sample sequenced in a study of T-cell memory formation after mild COVID-19. TCRdb passed the 5' RACE reads through MiXCR, listing each CDR3 protein once. Among 380,000 or so distinct CDR3 sequences, about 13% were seen once, and the ten largest hold about 20%. Material for sequencing was PBMCs or a T cell subset sorted from them (not recorded which). The receptors come from a young man who had mild COVID-19 (a few samples of this study predate the infection). Cell type and time point are not known.

This clonotype appeared many times. The chain is built from TRBV7-3 and TRBJ2-7; 8 bases align to TRBD2. CDR1 SGHTA and CDR2 FQGTGA come from the germline V gene. This CDR3 has 19 residues. The V and J ends lost 2 bases and 3 bases, in that order; junction bases with no gene match: 18. CDR3 coding DNA: TGTGCCAGCAGCTTATCCCCCGAACAGCGGGGGACGGCCTTCTACGAGCAGTACGTC. As protein: CASSLSPEQRGTAFYEQYV.

This clonotype came up a few times. The chain couples TRBV7-6 to TRBJ2-7; TRBD1 matches 11 bases. J was trimmed by 7 bases and V by 1 base; bases with no gene match: 9. This CDR3 contains 16 residues. Germline V gives CDR1 SGHVS, CDR2 FNYEAQ. The chain's CDR3 is CASSLGVGQGAKEQYF. The CDR3 DNA reads as TGTGCCAGCAGCTTAGGGGTAGGACAGGGGGCGAAAGAGCAGTACTTC.

J is TRBJ2-2 and V is TRBV12-5; D gene uncertain. V lost 5 bases, J lost 4 bases, and 5 bases lay in between. This CDR3 is built from 12 residues. Germline V gives CDR1 LGHNT, CDR2 FRNRAP. CDR3 nucleotide sequence: TGTGCTAGTGGTCCGGTCACCGGGGAGCTGTTTTTT. Protein sequence: CASGPVTGELFF.

The V gene is TRBV2, the J gene TRBJ1-1; D is unclear. The germline V gene encodes CDR1 SNHLY and CDR2 FYNNEI. V shed 6 bases and J shed 1 base, with 12 bases lying between them. The CDR3 is 14 amino acids. The CDR3 loop is CASRRQTENTEAFF. CDR3 DNA sequence: TGTGCCAGCAGACGTCAGACGGAGAACACTGAAGCTTTCTTT.

This clonotype was observed at least ten times. The rearrangement links TRBV7-3 to TRBJ2-1, with TRBD1 identical over 9 bases. CDR1 SGHTA and CDR2 FQGTGA come from the germline V gene. This CDR3 spans 14 amino acids. V shed 6 bases, J shed 5 bases, and the junction held 5 bases outside the gene matches. CDR3 loop: CASRTGTGNNEQFF. CDR3 sequence (DNA): TGTGCCAGCAGAACCGGGACAGGGAACAATGAGCAGTTCTTC.

The V and J genes are TRBV14 and TRBJ2-3; TRBD2 aligns across 8 bases. Unmatched junction bases numbered 6, after V lost 4 bases and J lost 3 bases. This CDR3 is 15 amino acids long. Germline assignment: CDR1 SGHDN and CDR2 FVKESK. This CDR3 reads CASSPRLAWTDTQYF. CDR3 bases: TGTGCCAGCAGCCCTCGACTAGCGTGGACAGATACGCAGTATTTT.

The V gene is TRBV14, the J gene TRBJ2-2; TRBD1 aligns across 7 bases. The CDR3 runs 17 residues. In germline, CDR1 is SGHDN, CDR2 FVKESK. The ends lost 4 bases at V and 3 bases at J; junction bases unmatched: 11. The CDR3, as DNA: TGTGCCAGCAGCCGAAGGGGGCGCGGGTATTACACCGGGGAGCTGTTTTTT. This translates into CASSRRGRGYYTGELFF.

The chain uses TRBV12-3 or TRBV12-4 and TRBJ1-1; D not certain. Trimming left V 4 bases short and J 3 bases short, with 9 bases between. The CDR3 runs to 13 residues. The CDR3 sequence: CASSWRVDTEAFF. The CDR3 DNA is TGTGCCAGCAGTTGGAGGGTGGACACTGAAGCTTTCTTT.

The chain is built from TRBV19 and TRBJ1-1; no definite D call. Germline CDR1 and CDR2: LNHDA and SQIVND (reference sequence). With 1 base removed from V and 1 base from J, the gap between germline ends came to 7 bases. This CDR3 is 14 amino acids long. The CDR3 region has the DNA TGTGCCAGTAGTATAGTCGCCGGGAACACTGAAGCTTTCTTT. As protein: CASSIVAGNTEAFF.

This clonotype was counted many times. V usage is TRBV5-1 and J usage is TRBJ2-7; D is undetermined. From germline, CDR1 is SGHRS and CDR2 YFSETQ. There are 13 residues in the CDR3. V lost 1 base, J lost 5 bases, and 10 bases lay in between. The CDR3 loop is CASSLMGRDEQYV. For the CDR3, the DNA is TGCGCCAGCAGCTTGATGGGTCGGGACGAGCAGTACGTC.

The genes are TRBV6-6 and TRBJ2-2; TRBD2 aligns across 10 bases. Germline V gene lookup returns CDR1 MNHNY and CDR2 SVGAGI (reference sequence). This CDR3 has 15 amino acids. J was trimmed by 6 bases and V by 5 bases; bases with no gene match: 6. The CDR3 loop reads CASSASGGFSGELFF. CDR3 coding DNA: TGTGCCAGCAGTGCTAGCGGGGGTTTCTCCGGGGAGCTGTTTTTT.

The rearrangement links TRBV27 to TRBJ2-3, with unresolved D. Trimming took 6 bases from V and 2 from J, leaving 12 bases between them. The germline V gene has CDR1 MNHEY and CDR2 SMNVEV (reference sequence). The length of the CDR3 is 14 residues. The CDR3, as DNA: TGTGCCAGCAGCCGACCCTTCAACACAGATACGCAGTATTTT. Translating it yields CASSRPFNTDTQYF.

This clonotype was recorded many times. V is TRBV6-2 or TRBV6-3 and J is TRBJ2-7; D is undetermined. The CDR3 covers 12 residues. The germline gives CDR1 MNHEY, CDR2 SVGEGT. The V and J ends lost 5 bases and 6 bases respectively, with 11 bases between them. The CDR3: CASSRPHSEQYF. DNA of the CDR3: TGTGCCAGCAGTCGCCCTCACAGCGAGCAGTACTTC.

This clonotype was picked up a small number of times. The gene calls are TRBV6-5 and TRBJ2-7; TRBD1 matches at 11 bases. After removal of 2 bases from V and 1 base from J, the junction contained 4 bases not matched to a gene. CDR1 and CDR2 (germline): MNHEY, SVGAGI. CDR3 size: 16 residues. The chain's CDR3 is CASSYGTGGASYEQYF. DNA of the CDR3: TGTGCCAGCAGTTACGGGACAGGGGGTGCATCCTACGAGCAGTACTTC.

This chain connects TRBV4-3 to TRBJ2-2; TRBD1 aligns across 10 bases. The CDR3 contains 15 residues. Germline V CDR1 and CDR2: LGHNA, YSLEER. V lost 3 bases, J lost 6 bases, and 4 bases stayed unmatched. CDR3: CASSHPGTGAGELFF. The CDR3 DNA reads TGCGCCAGCAGCCACCCCGGGACAGGGGCCGGGGAGCTGTTTTTT.

This clonotype was seen only a few times. For the CDR3, the DNA is TGTGCCACCAGTGATTCTAGGGAGGGAGCAGATACGCAGTATTTT. Its translation is CATSDSREGADTQYF. The chain joins TRBV24-1 to TRBJ2-3; 7 nucleotides align to TRBD2. The CDR3 sequence is 15 residues long. Germline lookup yields CDR1 KGHDR and CDR2 SFDVKD. With 2 bases clipped from V and 4 bases from J, the junction kept 5 bases outside the gene matches.

This clonotype was found a few times. The rearrangement joins TRBV27 to TRBJ2-5; D is unresolved. V was clipped by 4 bases and J by 5 bases, with 14 bases between them. This CDR3 is built from 14 residues. CDR1 and CDR2 (germline): MNHEY, SMNVEV (reference sequence). The CDR3 DNA follows: TGTGCCAGCAGTTCGGACGGTGCCCTGGAGACCCAGTACTTC. It yields the protein CASSSDGALETQYF.

V is TRBV6-2 or TRBV6-3 and J is TRBJ1-5; D uncertain. CDR3 length: 14 residues. V lost 9 bases to trimming and J lost 5 bases, with 17 bases between them. Germline CDR1 is MNHEY and CDR2 is SVGEGT. DNA of the CDR3: TGTGCCAGTTCCTTTAGGGAGTACGATCAGCCCCAGCATTTT. It is translated as CASSFREYDQPQHF.

The chain links TRBV15 to TRBJ1-4; no clear D. Trimming cost V 1 base and J 5 bases, with 11 bases left between them. This CDR3 is 15 amino acids long. The germline CDR1 and CDR2 sequences are LNHNV and YYDKDF (reference sequence). CDR3 loop: CATSRAGSGNEKLFF. CDR3 in DNA: TGTGCCACCAGCAGAGCCGGGTCGGGAAATGAAAAACTGTTTTTT.

This clonotype has ten or more counts. CDR3 residues: CASSLHGSLTTEAFF. CDR3 nucleotides: TGTGCCAGCAGCTTGCACGGGAGTCTTACTACTGAAGCTTTCTTT. The chain links TRBV5-5 to TRBJ1-1, with D unresolved. The germline gives CDR1 SGHKS, CDR2 YYEKEE (reference sequence). Trimming took off 1 base at V and 5 bases at J, with 15 bases between the two ends. The CDR3 totals 15 residues.

The J gene is TRBJ1-1, the V gene TRBV19; no definite D call. In germline, CDR1 is LNHDA, CDR2 SQIVND (reference sequence). The V end lost 3 bases, the J end lost 1 base, and 6 bases lay between the germline ends. The CDR3 extends over 13 amino acids. CDR3 sequence reads: CASSMMRNTEAFF. In DNA, the CDR3 is TGTGCCAGTAGTATGATGCGGAACACTGAAGCTTTCTTT.

This clonotype appeared a few times. The chain is built from TRBV4-2 and TRBJ2-7, with D possibly being TRBD2 (5 bases). The V gene's germline CDR1 is LGHNA and CDR2 YNFKEQ. CDR3 length: 16 residues. V lost 4 bases and J lost 0, with 16 bases in between. This CDR3 reads CASSLLRDSHSYEQYF. CDR3 DNA sequence: TGTGCCAGCAGCCTTCTACGGGATAGCCACTCCTACGAGCAGTACTTC.

V and J are TRBV30 and TRBJ2-1, with D hard to call. Looked up from germline, CDR1 is GTSNPN and CDR2 is SVGIG (reference sequence). The V and J ends lost 2 bases and 5 bases respectively, with 13 bases between them. The CDR3 contains 14 residues. The CDR3 DNA reads TGTGCCTGGAGTCACCTGAGGCCTGACAATGAGCAGTTCTTC. It specifies CAWSHLRPDNEQFF. Combining the CDR3 with reference TRBV30 and TRBJ2-1 gives the whole variable domain SQTIHQWPATLVQPVGSPLSLECTVEGTSNPNLYWYRQAAGRGLQLLFYSVGIGQISSEVPQNLSASRPQDRQFILSSKKLLLSDSGFYLCAWSHLRPDNEQFFGPGTRLTVL.

The sample holds a few counts of this clonotype. The rearrangement joins TRBV7-2 to TRBJ2-1, with 7 positions matching TRBD1. Germline-derived CDR1 and CDR2 are SGHTA and FQGNSA. J lost 4 bases, V lost 5 bases, and 14 bases had no gene match. The CDR3 runs 17 residues. The CDR3, as DNA: TGTGCCAGCAGCCGCCGGGCCGGGACAGCTACTTACAATGAGCAGTTCTTC. Translated: CASSRRAGTATYNEQFF.

The chain has TRBV7-2 and TRBJ2-1; D unresolved. Germline V gives CDR1 SGHTA, CDR2 FQGNSA. This CDR3 contains 14 residues. Trimming stripped 5 bases from V and 12 bases from J, with 20 bases between. CDR3 region: CASSPVVPFRGQFF. CDR3 DNA sequence: TGTGCCAGCAGCCCAGTGGTGCCCTTTAGAGGGCAGTTCTTC.

The genes are TRBV11-2 and TRBJ1-4; no clear D. The CDR3 has 15 residues. The ends were cut back, 3 bases at V and 0 bases at J, with 8 bases in the middle. Germline CDR1 and CDR2: SGHAT and FQNNGV. The CDR3 spells CASSFNSATNEKLFF. The CDR3 DNA sequence: TGTGCCAGCAGCTTTAACAGTGCAACTAATGAAAAACTGTTTTTT.

The J gene is TRBJ2-3, the V gene TRBV20-1; D may correspond to TRBD1 or TRBD2 (6 bases each). The germline gives CDR1 DFQATT, CDR2 SNEGSKA (reference sequence). This CDR3 has 15 residues. With 4 bases removed from V and 3 bases from J, the gap between germline ends came to 17 bases. CDR3 nucleotide sequence: TGCAGTGCTACGAAGGGGGTCGGGACTACAGATACGCAGTATTTT. The encoded protein is CSATKGVGTTDTQYF.

The table lists this clonotype with a few counts. V is TRBV5-1 and J is TRBJ1-2; 7 bases fit TRBD1. CDR1 is SGHRS and CDR2 is YFSETQ in the germline V gene. V dropped 3 bases and J dropped 4; count of bases not matched to a gene: 9. The CDR3 is 15 amino acids. DNA of the CDR3: TGCGCCAGCAGCTCGGGAACGGGACAGCCCTATGGCTACACCTTC. Residues: CASSSGTGQPYGYTF. Based on the CDR3 plus reference TRBV5-1 and TRBJ1-2, the full variable domain is KAGVTQTPRYLIKTRGQQVTLSCSPISGHRSVSWYQQTPGQGLQFLFEYFSETQRNKGNFPGRFSGRQFSNSRSEMNVSTLELGDSALYLCASSSGTGQPYGYTFGSGTRLTVV.

This clonotype has only a few counts. CDR3 DNA sequence: TGTGCCACCAGCACCGCATGGGACAGCACCGAGCAGTACGTC. Protein sequence: CATSTAWDSTEQYV. The chain is built from TRBV15 and TRBJ2-7, with 7 bases identical to TRBD1. V shed 4 bases, J shed 6 bases, and the junction held 9 bases outside the gene matches. Germline CDR1 LNHNV, CDR2 YYDKDF (reference sequence). CDR3 length: 14 residues.

The chain recombines TRBV5-5 with TRBJ1-1; TRBD1 matches 9 bases. J gave up 4 bases and V 1 base, and 5 bases lay outside the gene matches. CDR3 length: 15 residues. The V gene's germline CDR1 is SGHKS and CDR2 YYEKEE (reference sequence). In DNA form, the CDR3 reads TGTGCCAGCAGCTTGTCTCTGACAGGGGGCACTGAAGCTTTCTTT. As protein: CASSLSLTGGTEAFF.